This entry lists 12 T cell receptor beta chains sequenced from one sample in a study of cytomegalovirus exposure and HLA in healthy donors. The PCR employed 60 Vbeta primers together with 13 Jbeta primers. Here immunoSEQ multiplex PCR was the method, and the copy in TCRdb shows in-frame clones only, minus some. The table lists approximately 40,000 clones, 82% of them singletons. Sequencing used PBMCs. These TCRs come from a woman aged 18-30 years in good health and CMV-seropositive.

This clone was observed once. CDR3 nucleotides: TGTGCCAGCAGCCCTCACCAAGAGACCCAGTACTTC. Translated: CASSPHQETQYF. J is TRBJ2-5 and V is TRBV7-6, with unresolved D. CDR3 size: 12 residues. The germline CDR1 and CDR2 sequences are SGHVS and FNYEAQ. Trimming took off 5 bases at V and 0 bases at J, with 4 bases between the two ends.

The rearrangement links TRBV29-1 to TRBJ2-7, with 8 bases matching TRBD2. This CDR3 is 14 amino acids long. From germline, CDR1 is SQVTM and CDR2 ANQGSEA. After removal of 4 bases from V and 3 bases from J, the junction contained 8 bases not matched to a gene. CDR3 loop: CSVGRTSRNYEQYF. The DNA of the CDR3 is TGCAGCGTTGGCAGGACTAGCCGTAACTACGAGCAGTACTTC.

V gene TRBV4-3 combines with J gene TRBJ2-2, with D perhaps matching TRBD2 (5 bases). The CDR3 is 17 amino acids. Germline-derived CDR1 and CDR2 are LGHNA and YSLEER. The V gene lost 1 base and the J gene lost 5 bases, with 17 bases spanning the gap. In DNA form, the CDR3 reads TGCGCCAGCAGCCAAGTATGGGTTGCGGGCGGGACCGGGGAGCTGTTTTTT. This codes for CASSQVWVAGGTGELFF.

This chain connects TRBV18 to TRBJ2-7; D is undetermined. CDR1 KGHSH and CDR2 LQKENI come from the germline V gene. V lost 0 bases and J 1 base, leaving 16 bases between the germline ends. This CDR3 comprises 17 residues. CDR3 loop: CASSPPVFNSQSYEQYF. The CDR3 nucleotides are TGTGCCAGCTCACCACCGGTTTTTAACAGCCAATCCTACGAGCAGTACTTC.

The rearrangement links TRBV11-3 to TRBJ2-2; TRBD2 agrees at 9 bases. This CDR3 comprises 18 residues. In germline, CDR1 is SGHNT, CDR2 YENEEA. Unmatched junction bases numbered 11, after V lost 2 bases and J lost 4 bases. The chain's CDR3 is CASSLWFSGSDPTGELFF. Here the CDR3 DNA reads TGTGCCAGCAGCTTATGGTTTAGCGGGAGCGATCCCACCGGGGAGCTGTTTTTT. The whole variable domain, filled in from reference TRBV11-3 and TRBJ2-2, reads EAGVVQSPRYKIIEKKQPVAFWCNPISGHNTLYWYLQNLGQGPELLIRYENEEAVDDSQLPKDRFSAERLKGVDSTLKIQPAELGDSAVYLCASSLWFSGSDPTGELFFGEGSRLTVL.

The gene calls are TRBV7-9 and TRBJ2-3; TRBD2 aligns across 8 bases. The CDR3 length is 15 residues. With V trimmed by 4 bases and J by 8 bases, 11 bases remained unmatched. CDR1 and CDR2 (germline): SEHNR, FQNEAQ (reference sequence). CDR3 in amino acids: CASSSTGGPLFTQYF. CDR3 bases: TGTGCCAGCAGCTCTACGGGGGGGCCTTTGTTTACGCAGTATTTT.

There are a few counts of this clone. At one boundary the junction diverges from the germline segment, which might be a read error. V gene TRBV7-2 combines with J gene TRBJ2-2, with TRBD2 identical over 11 bases. CDR1 is SGHTA and CDR2 is FQGNSA in the germline V gene. This CDR3 spans 19 amino acids. As DNA, the CDR3 is TGTGCCAGCAGCTTAGAGGGGGGTGGGACTAGCGGAGAACACCGGGGAGCTGTTTTT. It yields the protein CASSLEGGGTSGEHRGAVF.

Here the CDR3 reads CASSLGGGSYEQYF. CDR3 bases: TGTGCCAGCAGCTTAGGGGGGGGGTCCTACGAGCAGTACTTC. The chain couples TRBV7-6 to TRBJ2-7; 7 bases line up with TRBD2. The CDR3 loop spans 14 amino acids. V was clipped by 1 base and J by 1 base; unmatched bases: 1. The V gene's germline CDR1 is SGHVS and CDR2 FNYEAQ.

The chain joins TRBV19 to TRBJ2-1; 10 bases line up with TRBD2. Germline V gene lookup returns CDR1 LNHDA and CDR2 SQIVND (reference sequence). V was clipped by 5 bases and J by 4 bases; unmatched bases: 2. The CDR3 has 14 residues. CDR3 bases: TGTGCCAGTAGTGTGACTAGCGGGTACAATGAGCAGTTCTTC. Translation: CASSVTSGYNEQFF.

This clone was seen a single time. This chain connects TRBV5-1 to TRBJ2-7; 7 nucleotides line up with TRBD1. The ends lost 4 bases at V and 5 bases at J; junction bases unmatched: 9. The germline CDR1 and CDR2 sequences are SGHRS and YFSETQ. This CDR3 comprises 14 residues. DNA for the CDR3: TGCGCCAGCAGCAAAGACAGGGTCCTGAACGAGCAGTACTTC. It yields the protein CASSKDRVLNEQYF.

The chain uses TRBV28 and TRBJ1-5; 9 bases align to TRBD1. This CDR3 has 14 amino acids. CDR1 and CDR2 from the germline V gene are MDHEN and SYDVKM. With 6 bases clipped from V and 5 bases from J, the junction kept 5 bases outside the gene matches. The CDR3 DNA sequence: TGTGCCAGCAGGCCGGGACAGGGACATCAGCCCCAGCATTTT. Amino acids: CASRPGQGHQPQHF.

The chain combines TRBV19 with TRBJ2-1; TRBD1 agrees at 9 bases. This CDR3 region has 16 residues. V was clipped by 5 bases and J by 6 bases; unmatched bases: 11. Germline V gene data show CDR1 as LNHDA and CDR2 as SQIVND (reference sequence). In nucleotides, the CDR3 is TGTGCCAGTAGTGGCAAGACCGGGACAGGGCTCAATGAGCAGTTCTTC. Residues: CASSGKTGTGLNEQFF.